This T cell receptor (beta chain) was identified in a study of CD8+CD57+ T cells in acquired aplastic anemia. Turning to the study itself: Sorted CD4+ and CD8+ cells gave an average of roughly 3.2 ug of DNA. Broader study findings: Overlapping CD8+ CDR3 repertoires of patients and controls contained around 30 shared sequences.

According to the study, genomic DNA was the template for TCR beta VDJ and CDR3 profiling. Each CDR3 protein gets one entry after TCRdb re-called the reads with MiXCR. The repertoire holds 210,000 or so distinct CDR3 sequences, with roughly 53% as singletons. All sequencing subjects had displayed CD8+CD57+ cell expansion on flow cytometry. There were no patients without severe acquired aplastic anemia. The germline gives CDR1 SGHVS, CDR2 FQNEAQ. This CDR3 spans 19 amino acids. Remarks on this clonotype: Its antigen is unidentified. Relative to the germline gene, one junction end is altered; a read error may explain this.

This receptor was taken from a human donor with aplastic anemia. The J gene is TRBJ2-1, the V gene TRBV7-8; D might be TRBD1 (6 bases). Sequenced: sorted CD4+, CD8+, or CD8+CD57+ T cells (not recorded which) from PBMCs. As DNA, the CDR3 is TGTGCCAGCAGCTTAAGCGATCCCCACGACAGGCGACTTAGGAATGAGCAGCTCTTC. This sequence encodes CASSLSDPHDRRLRNEQLF. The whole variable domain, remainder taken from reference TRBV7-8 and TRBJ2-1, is GAGVSQSPRYKVAKRGQDVALRCDPISGHVSLFWYQQALGQGPEFLTYFQNEAQLDKSGLPSDRFFAERPEGSVSTLKIQRTQQEDSAVYLCASSLSDPHDRRLRNEQLFGPGTRLTVL.